This TCR beta chain stems from a study of beta chain features in type 1 diabetes (dated by TCRdb to 2016 to 2019). For the wider study: Mean age, gender distribution, total cell number and subset yield did not differ between patients and healthy donors. A total of 90 million to 140 million sorted cells were examined across all samples, and RNA yield correlated strongly with the number of cells per subset. The study compared TCRB repertoires of sorted circulating CD4+ T cell subsets between recently diagnosed type 1 diabetes patients and matched healthy donors. Regulatory and stem cell-like memory subsets were obtained from only 8 patients and roughly 8 healthy donors, while naive and central memory subsets were obtained from all 30 or so donors. What the authors observed across the whole study: Because cDNA was sequenced instead of genomic DNA, activated cells with high expression could be over-represented, although the groups did not differ in activation or CD3 levels. The naive, central memory and regulatory TCRB repertoires appeared to resemble one another more closely among patients than among healthy donors. Because small numbers of individuals were included in the HLA sub-analyses, any influence of HLA type on TCRB rearrangement was left unresolved. At VDJ recombination sites, type 1 diabetes patients had fewer insertions and more deleted nucleotides, which implies abnormalities in thymic rearrangement. Type 1 diabetes patients showed a moderate but significant shortening of TCRB CDR3 length in all four CD4+ subsets. PCR may preferentially amplify shorter templates, but because patient and control samples were amplified and corrected together, any resulting skew would affect both groups equally.

After removal of 4 bases from V and 2 bases from J, the junction retains 3 bases not matched to a gene. The CDR3 runs 16 residues from the cysteine to the phenylalanine. Kept here is only the CDR3 DNA, which spans 48 bases and is read in frame from base 1. CDR1 and CDR2 (SGDLS, YYNGEE) derive from the germline V gene. In its sample, this clone was seen a few times. Its recognized antigen is unknown. No qualities accompany the bases; no much larger clone lies one base away. The High Capacity cDNA Reverse Transcription Kit was used to reverse transcribe all of the isolated RNA, meaning that expressed TCRB transcripts were what got sequenced. Deep immunoSEQ sequencing was applied to naive, central memory and regulatory T cell samples, giving an average of around 3.4 million total reads per sample. After sorted cells were lysed in RLT buffer, RNA was extracted with DNase-treated RNeasy Micro or Mini kits, with the choice depending on cell number. Each cell subset was processed on its own to prevent cross-contamination, while patient and healthy donor samples were processed together. TCRB sequences were amplified from cDNA with the immunoSEQ multiplex PCR, producing 87-bp fragments spanning the CDR3 region. Sequencing of the amplicons was done on the Illumina HiSeq platform. From the authors' description of their analysis: PCR bias was corrected computationally using synthetic template baselines, and reads within Hamming distance 2 were collapsed, with unmergeable singletons discarded. Reads were aligned against IMGT to assign V, D and J genes, CDR3 length and insertions or deletions at six rearrangement sites. Within each subset, clonotype counts were normalized to sorted cell number, after which true diversity and Gini coefficients were computed with the tcR R package. Repertoire sharing was quantified using the overlap coefficient calculated on TCRB nucleotide sequences. Out-of-frame TCRB sequences from naive cells were analyzed to stand in for the pre-selection repertoire. TCRdb re-hosts the immuneACCESS table, in-frame sequences only. Its copies lack some clones; in the studies checked, an unresolved V gene accounts for under half of them, and the cause for the rest is not known. V and J calls and clone size are given by that table; D and trimming were obtained from the DNA. The sample includes hundreds of thousands of clones, with roughly 17% observed a single time. Of the sample, 0.023% falls within the top ten clones.

Each donor gave one peripheral blood draw, around 100 mL on average, collected into heparinised tubes. Using a panel that included CD45RO, CCR7, CD25, CD127, CD95 and CD27, naive, central memory, regulatory and stem cell-like memory CD4+ T cells were sorted on a BD FACSAria II. Every sorted population had a purity above 95%. PBMCs were separated immediately by Lymphoprep density gradient centrifugation and were stained directly, without being cultured. So that batch effects would be minimized, each experiment stained and sorted samples in pairs, pairing one healthy donor with one patient. This TCR derives from a woman between 18 and 30 years old in good health. The receptor chain draws on TRBV9 and TRBJ2-5; TRBD2 aligns with 15 central bases. Sequencing input: naive CD4+ T cells from blood. The cell subset or site label, as the study defines it: true naive CD4+ T cells. The nucleotides are TGTGCCAGCAGCCAGGGACTAGCGGGAGGACAAGAGACCCAGTACTTC. Translated, it gives CASSQGLAGGQETQYF.